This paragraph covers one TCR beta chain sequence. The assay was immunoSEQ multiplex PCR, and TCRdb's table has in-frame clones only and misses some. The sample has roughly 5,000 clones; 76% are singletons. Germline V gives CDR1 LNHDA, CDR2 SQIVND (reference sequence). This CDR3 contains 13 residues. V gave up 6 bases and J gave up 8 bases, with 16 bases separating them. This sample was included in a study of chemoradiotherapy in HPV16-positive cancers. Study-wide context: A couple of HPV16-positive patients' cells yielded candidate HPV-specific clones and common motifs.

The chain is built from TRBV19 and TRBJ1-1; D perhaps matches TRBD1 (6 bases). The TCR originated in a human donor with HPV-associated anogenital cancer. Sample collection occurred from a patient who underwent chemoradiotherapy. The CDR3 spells CASRTLDSLEAFF. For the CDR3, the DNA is TGTGCCAGTAGGACCCTGGACAGCCTCGAAGCTTTCTTT.